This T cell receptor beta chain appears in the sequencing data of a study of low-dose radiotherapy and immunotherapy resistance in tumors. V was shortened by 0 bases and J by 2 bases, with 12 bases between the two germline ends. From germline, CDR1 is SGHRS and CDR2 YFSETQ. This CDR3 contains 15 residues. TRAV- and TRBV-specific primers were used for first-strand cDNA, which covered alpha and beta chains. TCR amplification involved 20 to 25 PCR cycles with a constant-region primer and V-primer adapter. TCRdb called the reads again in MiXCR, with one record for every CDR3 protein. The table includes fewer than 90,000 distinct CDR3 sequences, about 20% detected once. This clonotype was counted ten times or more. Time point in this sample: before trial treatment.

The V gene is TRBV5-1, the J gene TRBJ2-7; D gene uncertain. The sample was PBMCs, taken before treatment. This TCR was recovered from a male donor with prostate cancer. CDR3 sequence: CASSLDPSAAYEQYF. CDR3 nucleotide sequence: TGCGCCAGCAGCTTGGACCCCTCAGCAGCCTACGAGCAGTACTTC.